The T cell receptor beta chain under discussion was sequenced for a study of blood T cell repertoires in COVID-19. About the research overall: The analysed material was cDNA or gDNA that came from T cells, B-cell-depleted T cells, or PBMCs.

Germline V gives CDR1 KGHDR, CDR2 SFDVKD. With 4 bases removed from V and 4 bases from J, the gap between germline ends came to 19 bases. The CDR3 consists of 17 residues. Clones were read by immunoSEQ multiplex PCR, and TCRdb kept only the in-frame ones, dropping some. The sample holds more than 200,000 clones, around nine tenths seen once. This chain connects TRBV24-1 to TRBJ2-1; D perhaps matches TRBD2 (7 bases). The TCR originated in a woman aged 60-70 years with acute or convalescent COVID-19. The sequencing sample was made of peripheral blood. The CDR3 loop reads CATSDPSQGGGYNEQFF. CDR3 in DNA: TGTGCCACCAGTGACCCGTCCCAAGGGGGGGGATACAATGAGCAGTTCTTC.